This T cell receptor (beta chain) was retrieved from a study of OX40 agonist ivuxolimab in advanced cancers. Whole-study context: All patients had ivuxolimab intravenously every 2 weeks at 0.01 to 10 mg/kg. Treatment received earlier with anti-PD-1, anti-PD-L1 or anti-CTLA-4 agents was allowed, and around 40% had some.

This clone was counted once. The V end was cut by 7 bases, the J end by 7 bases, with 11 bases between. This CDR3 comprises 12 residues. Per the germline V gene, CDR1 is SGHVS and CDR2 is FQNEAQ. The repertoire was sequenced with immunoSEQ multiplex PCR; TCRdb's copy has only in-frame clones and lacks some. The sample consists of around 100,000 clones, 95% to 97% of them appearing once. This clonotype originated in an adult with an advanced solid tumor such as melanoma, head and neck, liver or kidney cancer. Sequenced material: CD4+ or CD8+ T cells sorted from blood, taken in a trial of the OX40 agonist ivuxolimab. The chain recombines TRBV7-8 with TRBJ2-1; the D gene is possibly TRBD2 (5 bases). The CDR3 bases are TGTGCCAGCACCTCGACGGGGAATGAGCAGTTCTTC. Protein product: CASTSTGNEQFF. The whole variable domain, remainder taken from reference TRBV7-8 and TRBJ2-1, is GAGVSQSPRYKVAKRGQDVALRCDPISGHVSLFWYQQALGQGPEFLTYFQNEAQLDKSGLPSDRFFAERPEGSVSTLKIQRTQQEDSAVYLCASTSTGNEQFFGPGTRLTVL.